A selection of T cell receptor beta chains follows, all from one sample in a study of T-cell reconstitution after alpha-beta-depleted transplantation in children. TCRdb used MiXCR to reprocess the PCR reads, holding one entry per CDR3 protein. Among about 610,000 distinct CDR3 sequences, under 12% were seen once, and the ten largest hold roughly 3.9%. The sequenced sample was PBMCs from the stem cell graft donor, obtained from the stem cell graft. The receptors come from a human donor who donated a stem cell graft to a child with acute myeloid leukemia. The CDR3 runs from the conserved cysteine through the conserved F or W. Fields, in order: V gene, clone size, D gene, J gene, CDR3 protein, CDR3 DNA. D genes are given only for firm matches. A row's size may be missing; if present it is once, few, many or a size class.

TRBV20-1,NA,TRBD1,TRBJ2-7,CSAFRTGGYEQYF,TGCAGTGCTTTTCGGACAGGGGGCTACGAGCAGTACTTC
TRBV7-9,NA,NA,TRBJ2-3,CASSLLELDTQYF,TGTGCCAGCAGCTTATTGGAATTAGATACGCAGTATTTT
TRBV24-1,NA,NA,TRBJ1-1,CATSDSDLNTEAFF,TGTGCCACCAGTGACTCCGACTTGAACACTGAAGCTTTCTTT
TRBV29-1,NA,NA,TRBJ2-1,CSVATDSSYNEQFF,TGCAGCGTTGCTACGGACAGCTCCTACAATGAGCAGTTCTTC
TRBV20-1,few,NA,TRBJ2-7,CSARRSYEQYF,TGCAGTGCTAGAAGATCCTACGAGCAGTACTTC
TRBV29-1,NA,TRBD2,TRBJ2-1,CSVELAGDEQFF,TGCAGCGTTGAGCTAGCGGGAGATGAGCAGTTCTTC
TRBV20-1,NA,TRBD2,TRBJ2-4,CSANEARLAGNIQYF,TGCAGTGCTAATGAAGCTCGACTAGCAGGAAACATTCAGTACTTC
TRBV20-1,NA,TRBD1,TRBJ2-2,CSAHRDRGTGELFF,TGCAGTGCTCATCGGGACAGGGGGACCGGGGAGCTGTTTTTT
TRBV4-2,many,TRBD1,TRBJ1-2,CASSQDLRGGVGYGYTF,TGTGCCAGCAGCCAAGATCTACGAGGGGGCGTTGGCTATGGCTACACCTTC
TRBV25-1,few,TRBD1,TRBJ2-1,CASSDRGQGRFNEQFF,TGTGCCAGCAGTGACCGAGGACAGGGGAGGTTCAATGAGCAGTTCTTC
TRBV28,NA,NA,TRBJ1-4,CASSLPAGTNEKLFF,TGTGCCAGCAGCCTCCCCGCGGGAACTAATGAAAAACTGTTTTTT
TRBV7-9,NA,NA,TRBJ2-3,CASTHWTITDTQYF,TGTGCCAGCACCCACTGGACCATCACAGATACGCAGTATTTT
TRBV9,NA,NA,TRBJ2-2,CASSVVSTGELFF,TGTGCCAGCAGCGTAGTTAGCACCGGGGAGCTGTTTTTT
TRBV5-1,many,NA,TRBJ1-1,CASSLAVGLNTEAFF,TGCGCCAGCAGCTTGGCCGTGGGGCTCAACACTGAAGCTTTCTTT
TRBV4-3,NA,NA,TRBJ2-3,CASSQYGNLVDTQYF,TGCGCCAGCAGCCAGTATGGGAACCTCGTGGATACGCAGTATTTT
TRBV27,few,NA,TRBJ1-2,CASSLGGSKYGYTF,TGTGCCAGCAGTTTAGGGGGGTCGAAATATGGCTACACCTTC
TRBV20-1,few,NA,TRBJ2-1,CSARGPKLDEQFF,TGCAGTGCTAGAGGCCCTAAACTCGACGAGCAGTTCTTC
TRBV28,many,TRBD2,TRBJ2-1,CASSHGGLAGGHEQFF,TGTGCCAGCAGCCACGGGGGACTAGCGGGAGGGCATGAGCAGTTCTTC
TRBV5-1,NA,NA,TRBJ1-1,CASSPSGAGMNTEAFF,TGCGCCAGCAGCCCGTCGGGGGCCGGTATGAACACTGAAGCTTTCTTT
TRBV5-1,few,NA,TRBJ1-2,CASSDPSRGYNYGYTF,TGCGCCAGCAGCGACCCAAGCCGGGGATACAACTATGGCTACACCTTC
TRBV5-6,many,NA,TRBJ2-6,CASSLFPPTGANVLTF,TGTGCCAGCAGCTTGTTTCCGCCAACTGGGGCCAACGTCCTGACTTTC
TRBV7-2,NA,TRBD1,TRBJ1-2,CASSQQGGANYGYTF,TGTGCCAGCAGCCAACAGGGGGGGGCTAACTATGGCTACACCTTC
TRBV4-3,few,TRBD2,TRBJ2-1,CASSPAGVLDEQFF,TGCGCCAGCAGCCCAGCGGGAGTTCTGGATGAGCAGTTCTTC
TRBV7-9,few,TRBD1,TRBJ2-3,CASTLAPQGANYTQYF,TGTGCCAGCACCCTTGCCCCGCAGGGGGCGAACTATACGCAGTATTTT
TRBV6-1,NA,TRBD1,TRBJ1-6,CASSIDRGSTILNSPLHF,TGTGCCAGCAGCATTGACAGGGGGAGCACCATTCTTAATTCACCCCTCCACTTT
TRBV27,NA,TRBD2,TRBJ2-2,CASSFWTSTGELFF,TGTGCCAGCAGTTTTTGGACTAGCACCGGGGAGCTGTTTTTT
TRBV5-6,NA,NA,TRBJ1-5,CASSLGRRQPQHF,TGTGCCAGCAGCTTGGGGCGGCGACAGCCCCAGCATTTT
TRBV20-1,NA,NA,TRBJ2-4,CSARAVLAKNIQYF,TGCAGTGCTAGGGCGGTTCTAGCCAAAAACATTCAGTACTTC
TRBV3-1,NA,TRBD2,TRBJ2-1,CASSQVEREGRGHEQFF,TGTGCCAGCAGCCAAGTTGAGCGGGAGGGTAGGGGGCATGAGCAGTTCTTC
TRBV4-3,NA,NA,TRBJ2-7,CASSQDILNREQYF,TGCGCCAGCAGCCAAGATATACTAAATCGGGAGCAGTACTTC
TRBV27,many,TRBD1,TRBJ2-4,CATGTALAKNIQYF,TGTGCCACCGGGACAGCTCTAGCCAAAAACATTCAGTACTTC
TRBV28,many,TRBD2,TRBJ2-7,CASSDTSGTPYEQYF,TGTGCCAGCAGTGACACTAGCGGGACCCCCTACGAGCAGTACTTC
TRBV6-2/TRBV6-3,few,TRBD2,TRBJ2-2,CASSYSGLAVNTGELFF,TGTGCCAGCAGTTACTCTGGACTAGCGGTAAACACCGGGGAGCTGTTTTTT
TRBV7-3,NA,NA,TRBJ2-7,CASSPQGSRDSYEQYF,TGTGCCAGCAGCCCCCAGGGCTCCAGGGACTCCTACGAGCAGTACTTC
TRBV6-2/TRBV6-3,few,TRBD2,TRBJ2-1,CASSYAHPSGRDNEQFF,TGTGCCAGCAGTTACGCCCATCCTAGCGGGAGGGACAATGAGCAGTTCTTC
TRBV3-1,NA,NA,TRBJ2-1,CASSQTGTGLRNEQFF,TGTGCCAGCAGCCAAACTGGGACTGGTCTACGCAATGAGCAGTTCTTC
TRBV20-1,NA,NA,TRBJ2-1,CSASHLTINDEQFF,TGCAGTGCTAGCCATCTCACTATCAACGATGAGCAGTTCTTC
TRBV5-1,NA,TRBD2,TRBJ2-7,CASSLSGLAGVGPGYEQYF,TGCGCCAGCAGCTTGAGTGGACTAGCGGGAGTAGGCCCGGGATACGAGCAGTACTTC
TRBV2,few,NA,TRBJ1-1,CASKGGEGTEAFF,TGTGCCAGCAAGGGAGGGGAAGGGACTGAAGCTTTCTTT
TRBV20-1,NA,TRBD2,TRBJ2-1,CSAPPGLAGDYNEQFF,TGCAGTGCTCCTCCGGGACTAGCGGGAGACTACAATGAGCAGTTCTTC
TRBV20-1,NA,NA,TRBJ1-1,CSARETGTAEAFF,TGCAGTGCTAGAGAAACAGGTACCGCTGAAGCTTTCTTT
TRBV13,NA,TRBD2,TRBJ2-3,CASSLRGTSGLLSTDTQYF,TGTGCCAGCAGCCTTAGGGGGACTAGCGGGCTATTGAGCACAGATACGCAGTATTTT
TRBV20-1,NA,NA,TRBJ2-1,CSARDIPALGNEQFF,TGCAGTGCTAGAGATATTCCTGCGTTAGGCAATGAGCAGTTCTTC
TRBV24-1,many,TRBD1,TRBJ2-6,CATSDAQGASGANVLTF,TGTGCCACCAGTGATGCTCAGGGGGCCTCTGGGGCCAACGTCCTGACTTTC
TRBV28,NA,NA,TRBJ1-4,CASSPPLGAGSVKLFF,TGTGCCAGCAGTCCCCCGCTGGGAGCTGGGAGCGTAAAACTGTTTTTT
TRBV7-8,few,TRBD1,TRBJ1-1,CASSYEPTGTTEAFF,TGTGCCAGCAGCTACGAGCCGACAGGGACCACTGAAGCTTTCTTT
TRBV20-1,NA,NA,TRBJ2-2,CSARDGAGNTGELFF,TGCAGTGCTAGAGACGGAGCGGGGAACACCGGGGAGCTGTTTTTT
TRBV20-1,NA,NA,TRBJ1-5,CSARPLPGAQPQHF,TGCAGTGCTAGACCTTTACCAGGGGCTCAGCCCCAGCATTTT
TRBV3-1,many,NA,TRBJ2-7,CASSQDGAYEQYF,TGTGCCAGCAGCCAAGATGGAGCCTACGAGCAGTACTTC
TRBV7-9,NA,TRBD1,TRBJ1-2,CASSPVTGYYGYTF,TGTGCCAGCAGCCCCGTGACAGGGTATTATGGCTACACCTTC
TRBV4-2,few,TRBD2,TRBJ2-5,CASSRDRKRESTETQYF,TGTGCCAGCAGCCGAGATCGCAAGCGGGAGTCCACGGAGACCCAGTACTTC
TRBV20-1,NA,TRBD1,TRBJ2-7,CSARDRETGGVSYEQYF,TGCAGTGCTAGAGATCGCGAGACAGGGGGAGTCTCCTACGAGCAGTACTTC
TRBV4-3,many,NA,TRBJ2-7,CASSQDRPGYEQYF,TGCGCCAGCAGCCAAGATAGGCCGGGCTACGAGCAGTACTTC
TRBV4-2,NA,NA,TRBJ1-3,CASSQGGRSPGGNTIYF,TGTGCCAGCAGCCAGGGTGGACGGTCCCCTGGTGGAAACACCATATATTTT
TRBV12-3/TRBV12-4,NA,NA,TRBJ1-4,CASTRGTNEKLFF,TGTGCCAGCACCCGGGGAACTAATGAAAAACTGTTTTTT